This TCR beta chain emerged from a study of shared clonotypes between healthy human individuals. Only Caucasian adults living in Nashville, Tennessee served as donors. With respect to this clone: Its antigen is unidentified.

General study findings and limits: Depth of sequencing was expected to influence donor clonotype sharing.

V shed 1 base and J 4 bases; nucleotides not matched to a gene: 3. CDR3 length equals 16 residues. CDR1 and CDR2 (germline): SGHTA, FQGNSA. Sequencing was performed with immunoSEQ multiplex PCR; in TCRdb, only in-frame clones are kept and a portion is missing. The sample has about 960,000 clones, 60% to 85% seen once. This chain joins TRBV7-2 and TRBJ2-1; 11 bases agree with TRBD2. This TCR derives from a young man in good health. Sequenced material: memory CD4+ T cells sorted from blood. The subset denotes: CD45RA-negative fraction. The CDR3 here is CASSLEGTSGYNEQFF. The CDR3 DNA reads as TGTGCCAGCAGCTTAGAGGGGACTAGCGGATACAATGAGCAGTTCTTC.